This T cell receptor (beta chain) is from a study of regulatory T cells in long-lasting Graves disease. Trimming took 0 bases from V and 10 from J, leaving 19 bases between them. The V gene's germline CDR1 is SEHNR and CDR2 FQNEAQ (reference sequence). This CDR3 is 16 amino acids long. Stated time point: newly diagnosed GD, antithyroid drugs for less than 3 months. PBMCs provided the RNA from which the TCR library was made. Graves' disease diagnoses followed American Thyroid Association guidelines. Arm-PCR of CDR3 regions and iRepertoire HTBI primers were used to build TCR beta libraries. Using its own MiXCR run on the multiplex PCR reads, TCRdb lists one record per CDR3 protein. The data show about 460,000 distinct CDR3 sequences, 12% to 15% seen once. Overall study findings and caveats: Persistent Graves' patients showed less TCR diversity than newly diagnosed ones.

As concerns this clonotype: The antigen is unknown. It may be a read error: a sequence one base away is much more abundant.

The sample was also linked to a second study, of T cells in Graves' hyperthyroidism and ophthalmopathy.

The TCR sequence derives from a woman between 50 and 59 years old with Graves disease. The rearrangement joins TRBV7-9 to TRBJ2-1; D is perhaps TRBD2 (6 bases). The sample was peripheral blood mononuclear cells (PBMCs), taken at new diagnosis, from a patient treated with antithyroid drugs. CDR3 DNA sequence: TGTGCCAGCAGCTTAGCGTATCCGCGGGACCCGCCGGAGCAGTTCTTC. Its protein is CASSLAYPRDPPEQFF.